This TCR beta chain was obtained from a study of cytomegalovirus exposure and HLA in healthy donors (dated by TCRdb to the late 2010s). Broadly, across the study: An earlier analysis of several hundred of the donors reported 250 to 350 Gb of sequence data and some 110 million unique TCR beta sequences obtained from some 170 million T cells. Roughly 300 gigabases of sequencing data and approximately 85 million unique TCR sequences were included in an early release covering several hundred HLA-typed donors. Donor age, sex, ethnicity and CMV serostatus were compiled together with the repertoire data. Among around 400 genotyped donors of the cohort, an average of about 220,000 unique TCR beta nucleotide sequences was sequenced per donor, of which about 19% were non-productive. HLA typing included class I and class II loci at four-digit resolution. Rather than drawing on any new phenotypic data, the later analysis identified candidate immune exposures from TCR beta sequences and the way those sequences occurred across donors. The T cell repertoires of some 670 subjects were profiled by immunosequencing and related to cytomegalovirus serostatus. An earlier analysis of fewer than 750 of the donors used high-throughput TCR beta sequencing to judge whether each TCR beta V gene segment behaved as functional or pseudogenic. Typing coverage differed by locus: A, B, C, DRB1 and DQB1 were typed in roughly 620-640 donors, DQA1 in 500 to 550, DPA1 in some 610, and DPB1 in just under 490. The aim of the study was to test whether cataloging public T cell receptors could identify signatures of past pathogen exposure. In addition to the first cohort of 666 subjects, a separate validation cohort of approximately 130 different subjects was used. Of the 350 to 450 genotyped donors, over 80% were placed in the genetic ancestry cluster associated with self-reported Caucasian donors. All discovery cohort repertoires had been generated using a single sequencing platform. A later genetic analysis used genome-wide SNP genotypes for about 65% of the 666 donors, treating that subset as a discovery cohort. Roughly 5 DR-DQ haplotypes were handled as single units for association and clustering, since linkage in the cohort was strong. To study patterns of TCR occurrence, a later analysis re-analyzed previously published TCR beta repertoires from just over 650 donors and added high-resolution HLA genotyping. The study combined high-throughput TCR immunosequencing, statistical association of individual TCRs with disease status, and machine learning to predict cytomegalovirus infection status.

The investigation overall reported the following: CMV serostatus was the only immune exposure information available for the cohort. Several of the top co-occurrence clusters appeared to be linked to parvovirus B19, influenza, CMV and Epstein-Barr virus, according to a later analysis. The classifier was reported to diagnose cytomegalovirus status with high specificity and sensitivity in both the original cohort and the validation cohort. The authors suggested that the approach could potentially be generalized to other disease states and immunological phenotypes. In an earlier analysis of under 600 of the donors, most TCR beta V segments were observed in productive rearrangements about 87% or about 30% of the time, broadly matching IMGT annotations. The study listed 170 or so TCR beta chains as associated with cytomegalovirus. In this cohort, only TCR beta chains were sequenced, and detectable features were limited by the absence of alpha or paired-chain data. A cluster of highly shared sequence variants was judged likely to represent a technical artifact of the sequencing pipeline. An association between a missense DCLRE1C variant and V-gene and J-gene trimming of TCR beta chains was found in a later genetic analysis and replicated in an independent cohort. A further reported finding was that TCR beta sequences accurately predicted the HLA-A and HLA-B alleles for most subjects in the first cohort. Most CMV-associated TCR beta chains appeared to be HLA-restricted in a later analysis, and the HLA associations seemed to be driven largely by CMV exposure. A later analysis associated about 18,000 TCR beta sequences with specific HLA alleles at a false discovery rate of 0.05. Correlated functional status among segregating V segments might be attributable to linkage disequilibrium, but an unknown experimental factor could not be ruled out. Compared with the approximately 710-donor mean, donors in an Asian-associated ancestry cluster had fewer N-insertions in productive TCRs, according to a later genetic analysis. Because HLA typing was unavailable for some donors at each locus, only the typed subset was used in association tests. In a later analysis, TCR association rates were found to vary across HLA loci, with the most associated TCRs seen for DRB1 alleles and the fewest for HLA-C alleles. A few of the identified cytomegalovirus-associated TCR beta chains were confirmed in vitro to be specific for cytomegalovirus antigens. Over 15 rarely observed V segments, including chromosome 9 orphons, were excluded from the earlier analysis of about 610 of the donors because counts were too low. In a later analysis, HLA-associated TCR beta chains were found to be more clonally expanded and to have lower generation probabilities than equally common non-associated chains. The presence/absence analyses assumed that sequencing depth was roughly uniform across donors, and that assumption may not be true. Assigning TCR associations to individual alleles was difficult when HLA alleles, especially DR and DQ, strongly co-occurred. Some IMGT-functional V segments, including TRBV6-2 and TRBV6-3, could not be told apart with the 87-base-pair reads, so those segments were excluded. Across donors, most TCR sequences were observed very rarely, whereas some public TCRs were present in many individuals.

The receptor library was made with the immunoSEQ multiplex PCR assay. For the multiplex PCR, a mixture combining 60 forward primers for TCR Vbeta segments and 13 reverse primers for TCR Jbeta segments was used. The CDR3 region of rearranged TCR beta genes was amplified from genomic DNA with a multiplex PCR assay. The amplified TCR beta libraries were sequenced on the Illumina HiSeq System as 87-base-pair reads. From the authors' description of their analysis: Across the 666 repertoires, a later analysis counted 80 million or so unique TCR beta chains, about 10 million of which were shared by at least two donors. A nearest-neighbor algorithm error-corrected the raw reads and collapsed the reads into unique sequences, merging closely related sequences to remove PCR and sequencing errors. V, D and J gene segments were assigned by aligning CDR3 sequences to IMGT reference sequences. For a sequence to be retained, a match of at least six nucleotides was required to both a V gene segment and a J gene segment. A rearrangement was called productive if the CDR3 had no stop codons and remained in frame with V and J, and every other rearrangement was called non-productive. Following IMGT convention, CDR3 was defined as the stretch from the second conserved V-encoded cysteine to the conserved J-encoded phenylalanine. Sequences without an unambiguous match to a single V gene segment were excluded from the earlier analysis of about 600 of the donors. In an earlier analysis of 587 of the donors, V segments were called functional above 56.7% productive rearrangements and were called segregating when the between-donor standard deviation exceeded 5%. A statistical classification framework was built to diagnose cytomegalovirus status from the catalog of TCR beta chain sequences. In a later analysis, TCR nucleotide sequences were compared against IMGT/GENE-DB human TR gene sequences so that V and J genes could be assigned. Using the TCRdist pipeline, a later analysis assigned CDR3 sequences along with most-parsimonious VDJ recombination scenarios. In a later analysis, each TCR beta chain was defined by its CDR3 amino acid sequence together with its V-gene family, and reads lacking a unique V-gene family were excluded. In a later analysis, nearly 600 highly shared, low-generation-probability nucleotide sequences were removed to address suspected cross-contamination and a sequencing artifact. A later analysis calculated a clonal expansion index for each public chain from normalized within-repertoire ranks of inferred template counts. In a later analysis, generation probabilities were computed with a VDJ recombination model fitted to out-of-frame rearrangements, and the resulting probabilities were checked against IGoR. A later analysis scored TCR-TCR, TCR-HLA and TCR-CMV co-occurrence with hypergeometric tests, applying a repertoire-size bias correction to TCR pairs. A later analysis estimated false discovery rates by permuting HLA or CMV assignments 20 times. In a later analysis, co-occurring TCRs were grouped with DBSCAN, and TCRdist sequence similarity was added when clustering was performed within HLA-allele-positive subsets. Repertoires with fewer than 30,000 or more than 120,000 public chains were left out of co-occurrence clustering, as were a handful of repertoires with anomalous nucleotide sharing. TCRdb retrieved this table from immuneACCESS and kept in-frame rearrangements only. Not all clones are present; in checked studies, unresolved V genes account for under half, and no reason is known for the remainder. V and J calls and clone size come straight from that table; D and trimming were deduced from the DNA. The sample table records about 160,000 clones. Under 2.5% of the sample lies in the top ten.

The cohort comprised 710 or so healthy bone marrow donors. Cohort members were all nominally healthy when sampled, although unrecorded immune exposures were likely present. The donor was CMV seronegative and belonged to the group of 320 or so seronegative cohort members. A peripheral blood sample was collected from each donor, and TCR beta sequencing was performed on peripheral blood mononuclear cells. The Qiagen DNeasy Blood Extraction Kit was used to extract genomic DNA from the blood cell samples. The germline V gene sets CDR1 to MGHRA and CDR2 to YSYEKL. V and J lose 4 bases and 5 bases, and a span of 11 bases separates them. The cysteine opens and the phenylalanine closes a CDR3 of 13 amino acids. The DNA shown is the 39-base CDR3, in frame from base 1. For this clone: Its specific antigen is unknown.

This TCR derives from a man under 40 in good health and CMV-seronegative. The sequenced material came from PBMCs. This receptor chain uses TRBV4-1 and TRBJ2-5; the best D guess is TRBD1, with 6 bases matching. Here the CDR3 is given as CASSRQGWETQYF. The bases are TGCGCCAGCAGCCGTCAGGGGTGGGAGACCCAGTACTTC.